The next 9 T cell receptor beta chains were all read from a single sample in a study of glioma-infiltrating T cells. Amplification of TCR alpha and beta CDR3 regions from RNA used iRepertoire nested multiplex PCR. TCRdb called the multiplex PCR reads again in MiXCR, with one record for every CDR3 protein. The sample contains under 150,000 distinct CDR3 sequences, approximately 24% of which appear only once. The sample taken for sequencing was glioma tissue, nonneoplastic brain tissue, or PBMCs (not recorded which). The receptors were sampled from a human donor with low-grade glioma or glioblastoma, undergoing nonglioma brain surgery, or in good health (not recorded which).

J is TRBJ1-4 and V is TRBV27, with D uncertain. CDR3 size: 11 residues. Trimming pared 6 bases from V and 5 bases from J, leaving 4 bases between. Germline CDR1 reads MNHEY; CDR2 reads SMNVEV (reference sequence). CDR3 DNA: TGTGCCAGCAGGGAAAATGAAAAACTGTTTTTT. It encodes CASRENEKLFF.

This clonotype was detected ten times or more. The genes are TRBV25-1 and TRBJ2-1; 7 nucleotides line up with TRBD2. The CDR3 extends over 17 amino acids. The germline CDR1 and CDR2 sequences are MGHDK and SYGVNS. The V and J ends lost 1 base and 6 bases, in that order; junction bases with no gene match: 12. CDR3 sequence (DNA): TGTGCCAGCAGTGAATCCCTGGGGGGGGGAGTGGGCAATGAGCAGTTCTTC. Protein: CASSESLGGGVGNEQFF.

This clonotype has just a few counts. The rearrangement uses TRBV12-3 or TRBV12-4 and TRBJ1-3, with a possible D match to TRBD1 (6 bases). There are 14 residues in the CDR3. V dropped 5 bases and J dropped 2 bases, with 10 bases sitting between them. The CDR3 DNA follows: TGTGCCAGCAGTCTGGACAGCACTGGAAACACCATATATTTT. Translation gives CASSLDSTGNTIYF.

The chain combines TRBV11-2 with TRBJ2-7; 9 bases align to TRBD2. Germline CDR1 SGHAT, CDR2 FQNNGV. The CDR3 has 14 amino acids. The J segment lost 6 bases and the V segment lost 2 bases, leaving 5 bases of the junction unmatched. CDR3: CASSLLAGSVEQYV. The CDR3, as DNA: TGTGCCAGCAGCTTACTAGCGGGGTCCGTCGAGCAGTACGTC.

This chain links TRBV5-1 with TRBJ2-3; D uncertain. This CDR3 has 12 residues. Trimming took off 4 bases at V and 6 bases at J, with 9 bases between the two ends. Germline V gene data show CDR1 as SGHRS and CDR2 as YFSETQ. CDR3 bases: TGCGCCAGCAGCAACCTACCGGATACGCAGTATTTT. Its protein product is CASSNLPDTQYF.

The genes are TRBV19 and TRBJ1-5, with a tentative D call TRBD1 (5 bases). CDR3 length: 15 amino acids. CDR1 and CDR2 from the germline V gene are LNHDA and SQIVND (reference sequence). V was pared by 3 bases and J by 7 bases, with 16 bases between. The CDR3 spells CASSIGQGNLQPQHF. The DNA for the CDR3 is TGTGCCAGTAGTATCGGCCAGGGTAACTTACAGCCCCAGCATTTT.

This clonotype showed up many times. The rearrangement uses TRBV6-1 and TRBJ2-7, with 9 nucleotides matching TRBD2. With V trimmed by 5 bases and J by 2 bases, 4 bases remained unmatched. The germline CDR1 and CDR2 sequences are MNHNS and SASEGT. The CDR3 totals 14 residues. CDR3 coding DNA: TGTGCCAGCAGTCTCCGCGGGGGGGCCTACGAGCAGTACGTC. Translated: CASSLRGGAYEQYV.

This clonotype was seen a few times. This chain joins TRBV12-3 or TRBV12-4 and TRBJ2-1; TRBD2 matches 12 bases. The trim removed 2 bases at V and 6 bases at J, leaving 8 bases unmatched. The CDR3 has 17 amino acids. DNA for the CDR3: TGTGCCAGCAGTTTATCAAAGACTAGCGGGGGAGTCAATGAGCAGTTCTTC. Translation: CASSLSKTSGGVNEQFF.

There are many counts of this clonotype. The rearrangement joins TRBV7-3 to TRBJ2-1; D not certain. The CDR3 has 13 residues. Trimming left V 1 base short and J 4 bases short, with 5 bases between. In germline, CDR1 is SGHTA, CDR2 FQGTGA. CDR3 region: CASSLMRYNEQFF. In DNA form, the CDR3 reads TGTGCCAGCAGCTTAATGAGGTACAATGAGCAGTTCTTC.